Presented here are 26 T cell receptor beta chains from one specimen sequenced in a study of T cells in Graves' hyperthyroidism and ophthalmopathy. Amplification yielded TCR beta CDR3 regions, with RNA transcripts as the source. Using the HTBI primer set, a first-round RT-PCR was run on the TCR CDR3. TCRdb ran MiXCR on the multiplex PCR reads and lists one entry per CDR3 protein. Seen here are some 620,000 distinct CDR3 sequences, around 16% observed once, and the top ten hold about 3.8%. The sequencing input was blood. These TCRs come from a woman under 40 with Graves' hyperthyroidism.

The chain employs TRBV7-8 and TRBJ2-2, with D perhaps TRBD2 (6 bases). This CDR3 contains 17 residues. The germline V and J ends were trimmed by 2 bases and 0 bases, with 13 bases remaining between them. Germline V lookup: CDR1 SGHVS, CDR2 FQNEAQ. The CDR3 here is CASSLNDGGANTGELFF. The CDR3 coding sequence is TGTGCCAGCAGCTTAAATGATGGAGGGGCGAACACCGGGGAGCTGTTTTTT.

The rearrangement links TRBV20-1 to TRBJ2-3, with D perhaps TRBD1 or TRBD2 (6 bases each). Germline V gene data show CDR1 as DFQATT and CDR2 as SNEGSKA (reference sequence). V was trimmed by 5 bases and J by 4 bases, leaving 13 bases between them. The CDR3 is made up of 13 amino acids. For the CDR3, the DNA is TGCAGTGCTGGGATTAGGGGGGCAGATACGCAGTATTTT. Protein: CSAGIRGADTQYF.

The sample holds a few counts of this clonotype. Sequence at one end of the junction differs from germline and may be a read error. The CDR3 is CASSPPGQGVYGYAF. DNA for the CDR3: TGTGCCAGCAGCCCACCGGGACAGGGCGTCTATGGCTACGCCTTC. The chain is built from TRBV5-8 and TRBJ1-2, with 9 bases fitting TRBD1. The CDR3 consists of 15 residues. Germline CDR1 reads SGHTS; CDR2 reads YDEGEE.

Many counts were recorded for this clonotype. The chain has TRBV5-1 and TRBJ1-1; possible D gene TRBD1, 5 bases. V dropped 2 bases and J dropped 6 bases, with 8 bases sitting between them. Germline CDR1 SGHRS, CDR2 YFSETQ. The CDR3 has 12 residues. The DNA for the CDR3 is TGCGCCAGCAGCTTTCGGGGGGCTGAAGCTTTCTTT. Protein: CASSFRGAEAFF.

CDR3 region: CASSLSRPQETQYF. CDR3 sequence (DNA): TGTGCCAGCAGCTTGAGTAGGCCCCAAGAGACCCAGTACTTC. V gene TRBV5-5 combines with J gene TRBJ2-5; D is uncertain. V was trimmed by 1 base and J by 1 base, leaving 8 bases between them. The CDR3 loop spans 14 amino acids. The germline CDR1 and CDR2 sequences are SGHKS and YYEKEE (reference sequence).

This clonotype was found many times. The chain uses TRBV18 and TRBJ1-5; D is unresolved. The CDR3 runs 13 residues. From germline, CDR1 is KGHSH and CDR2 LQKENI. V dropped 2 bases and J dropped 4 bases, with 6 bases sitting between them. The CDR3: CASSPARNQPQHF. The DNA for the CDR3 is TGTGCCAGCTCACCAGCCCGGAATCAGCCCCAGCATTTT.

Ten or more counts support this clonotype. V usage is TRBV3-1 and J usage is TRBJ2-1; the D is unclear. V lost 5 bases, J lost 0 bases, and 26 bases lay in between. The CDR3 runs to 20 residues. The germline CDR1 and CDR2 sequences are LGHDT and YNNKEL (reference sequence). The CDR3 coding sequence is TGTGCCAGCAGCTCGAGGCTGGCCCGGTTTTGGTCTAGCTCCTACAATGAGCAGTTCTTC. It translates to CASSSRLARFWSSSYNEQFF.

The V call is TRBV7-9, the J call TRBJ2-5; 11 bases are shared with TRBD2. V gave up 5 bases and J gave up 0 bases; unmatched junction bases: 8. CDR3 length: 17 residues. Germline V CDR1 and CDR2: SEHNR, FQNEAQ (reference sequence). In DNA, the CDR3 is TGTGCCAGCAGCCCTCGACTAGCGGGATCTGACCAAGAGACCCAGTACTTC. The encoded protein is CASSPRLAGSDQETQYF.

The chain combines TRBV9 with TRBJ2-5; TRBD2 matches 8 bases. Germline lookup yields CDR1 SGDLS and CDR2 YYNGEE. There are 15 residues in the CDR3. The J segment lost 6 bases and the V segment lost 0 bases, leaving 7 bases of the junction unmatched. The CDR3 DNA follows: TGTGCCAGCAGCGTAGAGCGGGAGATGAGGAAGACCCAGTACTTC. This encodes CASSVEREMRKTQYF.

Ten or more counts support this clonotype. The chain joins TRBV11-2 to TRBJ2-7, with D possibly matching TRBD1 (6 bases). Germline V gene sequence: CDR1 SGHAT, CDR2 FQNNGV. The CDR3 is 18 residues long. Trimming cost V 0 bases and J 4 bases, with 22 bases left between them. CDR3: CASSLETLMGAARYEQYF. The CDR3 DNA reads TGTGCCAGCAGCTTAGAAACCCTAATGGGGGCAGCACGATACGAGCAGTACTTC.

The rearrangement joins TRBV28 to TRBJ2-2, with 10 bases fitting TRBD1. This CDR3 spans 16 amino acids. V lost 4 bases to trimming and J lost 4 bases; unmatched junction nucleotides: 6. Germline-derived CDR1 and CDR2 are MDHEN and SYDVKM. Written as DNA, the CDR3 is TGTGCCAGCAGTTACTGGACAGGGGGTCCCACCGGGGAGCTGTTTTTT. This sequence encodes CASSYWTGGPTGELFF.

This clonotype was seen a handful of times. V is TRBV10-3 and J is TRBJ1-6; D is unclear. Germline V gene sequence: CDR1 ENHRY, CDR2 SYGVKD. The CDR3 loop spans 13 amino acids. Trimming pared 4 bases from V and 7 bases from J, leaving 8 bases between. The CDR3 DNA sequence: TGTGCCATCAGTGGATCCCAGAATTCACCCCTCCACTTT. This translates into CAISGSQNSPLHF.

This clonotype was observed many times. This chain links TRBV3-1 with TRBJ1-5, with D unclear. Trimming removed 0 bases from V and 0 bases from J, with 6 bases in between. Looked up from germline, CDR1 is LGHDT and CDR2 is YNNKEL (reference sequence). The CDR3 consists of 15 residues. The CDR3, as DNA: TGTGCCAGCAGCCAAGAGCAGAATAGCAATCAGCCCCAGCATTTT. Translation gives CASSQEQNSNQPQHF.

This clonotype was found many times. This chain uses TRBV27 with TRBJ1-1, with D uncertain. Germline V CDR1 and CDR2: MNHEY, SMNVEV (reference sequence). V lost 2 bases and J lost 4, with 8 bases in between. The CDR3 contains 13 residues. DNA of the CDR3: TGTGCCAGCAGTTTAATCGGGTTCACTGAAGCTTTCTTT. Translated, it gives CASSLIGFTEAFF.

This sequence joins TRBV19 and TRBJ2-1, with 15 nucleotides matching TRBD2. The CDR3 is 15 residues long. Germline loops: CDR1 LNHDA, CDR2 SQIVND (reference sequence). J was trimmed by 5 bases and V by 5 bases; bases with no gene match: 1. CDR3 amino acids: CASSWTSGGDNEQFF. The CDR3 DNA reads TGTGCCAGTAGTTGGACTAGCGGGGGGGACAATGAGCAGTTCTTC.

This clonotype was picked up many times. This chain uses TRBV30 with TRBJ2-3, with 7 positions matching TRBD2. The CDR3 has 14 residues. CDR1 and CDR2 (germline): GTSNPN, SVGIG (reference sequence). Germline trimming cut 0 bases from V and 4 bases from J; bases unmatched to any gene: 4. CDR3 DNA sequence: TGTGCCTGGAGTGTGCGGGAGAGAGCAGATACGCAGTATTTT. It codes for CAWSVRERADTQYF.

This clonotype appeared a few times. The chain links TRBV4-3 to TRBJ2-2, with 11 bases that match TRBD2. Trimming took 5 bases from V and 6 from J; bases not matched to a gene: 8. Germline CDR1 LGHNA, CDR2 YSLEER. The CDR3 totals 16 residues. CDR3 in amino acids: CASSRLAGGPAGELFF. CDR3 DNA: TGCGCCAGCAGCAGATTAGCGGGAGGGCCAGCCGGGGAGCTGTTTTTT.

This clonotype was detected many times. V gene TRBV29-1 combines with J gene TRBJ2-7, with D perhaps TRBD2 (6 bases). The length of the CDR3 is 14 residues. V was shortened by 4 bases and J by 1 base, with 14 bases between the two germline ends. Germline loops: CDR1 SQVTM, CDR2 ANQGSEA. The DNA of the CDR3 is TGCAGCGTTGCCGGGACTCAGTCTTCCTACGAGCAGTACTTC. Translating gives CSVAGTQSSYEQYF.

In regard to this clonotype: The junction departs from germline at one end; a sequencing error may be responsible. The rearrangement joins TRBV10-3 to TRBJ1-1; TRBD1 is a possible D gene (5 bases). The CDR3 loop spans 14 amino acids. CDR1 is ENHRY and CDR2 is SYGVKD in the germline V gene. DNA of the CDR3: TGTGCCAGCAGTACCTCGGGGGGGAACACTGAAGCTTTCTTT. The encoded protein is CASSTSGGNTEAFF.

This rearrangement joins TRBV28 to TRBJ1-1, with D unresolved. Germline loops: CDR1 MDHEN, CDR2 SYDVKM. The CDR3 runs to 14 residues. V was clipped by 2 bases and J by 1 base, with 8 bases between them. In DNA form, the CDR3 reads TGTGCCAGCAGTTTAACCAAAAGGAACACTGAAGCTTTCTTT. Translated: CASSLTKRNTEAFF.

This chain uses TRBV7-2 with TRBJ2-3, with 7 bases identical to TRBD1. This CDR3 is built from 16 residues. Per the germline V gene, CDR1 is SGHTA and CDR2 is FQGNSA. The V and J ends lost 0 bases and 0 bases, in that order; junction bases with no gene match: 3. CDR3 bases: TGTGCCAGCAGCTTAGCAGGGGGCAGGAGCACAGATACGCAGTATTTT. Its translation: CASSLAGGRSTDTQYF.

This clonotype was seen ten or more times. This chain joins TRBV10-3 and TRBJ2-5, with 10 bases lining up with TRBD1. The CDR3 has 18 amino acids. Germline V gene data show CDR1 as ENHRY and CDR2 as SYGVKD. Trimming cost V 5 bases and J 0 bases; bases outside gene matches: 12. The CDR3 DNA reads as TGTGCCATCAGTCCGGGACAGGGGTCCCGTGCCGACCAAGAGACCCAGTACTTC. Protein sequence: CAISPGQGSRADQETQYF.

The sample holds a few counts of this clonotype. The chain is built from TRBV5-4 and TRBJ2-5; possible D gene TRBD1, 6 bases. Germline assignment: CDR1 SGHNT and CDR2 YYREEE (reference sequence). V lost 2 bases to trimming and J lost 5 bases, with 13 bases between them. CDR3 length: 14 residues. In nucleotides, the CDR3 is TGTGCCAGCAGCTTAGGGCAGGGGATTGAGACCCAGTACTTC. Its protein is CASSLGQGIETQYF.

The chain carries TRBV4-2 and TRBJ1-4; D not certain. Trimming left V 1 base short and J 3 bases short, with 18 bases between. The CDR3 is made up of 18 amino acids. Germline V gene sequence: CDR1 LGHNA, CDR2 YNFKEQ. The DNA of the CDR3 is TGTGCCAGCAGCCAAGGGACTCAAAGGGCAGCGTCTAATGAAAAACTGTTTTTT. Residues: CASSQGTQRAASNEKLFF.

There are a few counts of this clonotype. V is TRBV28 and J is TRBJ2-7; D is uncertain. The ends were cut back, 4 bases at V and 6 bases at J, with 10 bases in the middle. Looked up from germline, CDR1 is MDHEN and CDR2 is SYDVKM. The length of the CDR3 is 12 residues. The CDR3 nucleotides are TGTGCCAGCAGTTCCCCAAAAGGCGAGCAGTACTTC. This sequence encodes CASSSPKGEQYF. The variable domain in full, completed from reference TRBV28 and TRBJ2-7, reads DVKVTQSSRYLVKRTGEKVFLECVQDMDHENMFWYRQDPGLGLRLIYFSYDVKMKEKGDIPEGYSVSREKKERFSLILESASTNQTSMYLCASSSPKGEQYFGPGTRLTVT.

This clonotype was counted many times. The chain carries TRBV2 and TRBJ2-1; D possibly corresponds to TRBD1 (6 bases). The germline CDR1 and CDR2 sequences are SNHLY and FYNNEI. Trimming removed 8 bases at V and 6 bases at J, with 14 bases between. The CDR3 consists of 13 residues. The CDR3 DNA follows: TGTGCCAGCCACCTACAGGGCCTCAATGAGCAGTTCTTC. Translating gives CASHLQGLNEQFF.